The 27 T cell receptor beta chains in this list originate from one sample, sequenced in a study of OX40 agonist ivuxolimab in advanced cancers. Profiled with immunoSEQ multiplex PCR; TCRdb holds only in-frame clones, not every one. The sample has tens of thousands of clones, 75% to 90% seen once; the top ten hold 0.85% to 0.95%. This specimen consisted of CD4+ or CD8+ T cells sorted from blood, obtained in a trial of the OX40 agonist ivuxolimab. These TCRs come from an adult with an advanced solid tumor such as melanoma, head and neck, liver or kidney cancer.

The chain carries TRBV2 and TRBJ1-6; D is ambiguous. Trimming removed 4 bases from V and 9 bases from J, with 13 bases in between. The CDR3 contains 14 residues. CDR1 SNHLY and CDR2 FYNNEI come from the germline V gene. The CDR3 DNA is TGTGCCAGCAGTGTAAGTGAGGAGGGTTCACCCCTCCACTTT. Its translation is CASSVSEEGSPLHF.

The V call is TRBV6-1, the J call TRBJ2-2; D might be TRBD1 or TRBD2, each matching 5 bases. In germline, CDR1 is MNHNS, CDR2 SASEGT. Trimming pared 8 bases from V and 0 bases from J, leaving 13 bases between. The CDR3 length is 15 residues. CDR3: CASGKGSANTGELFF. The CDR3 coding sequence is TGTGCCAGCGGGAAGGGGAGTGCGAACACCGGGGAGCTGTTTTTT.

J is TRBJ2-1 and V is TRBV30; D may be TRBD1 or TRBD2 (6 bases each). The CDR3 runs to 19 residues. The V end lost 1 base, the J end lost 4 bases, and 26 bases lay between the germline ends. Germline loops: CDR1 GTSNPN, CDR2 SVGIG (reference sequence). CDR3 loop: CAWSGMQGPLGGAYNEQFF. Written as DNA, the CDR3 is TGTGCCTGGAGTGGTATGCAGGGGCCGTTGGGGGGAGCTTACAATGAGCAGTTCTTC.

CDR3 loop: CSFCGGGDEQYF. CDR3 sequence (DNA): TGCAGCTTTTGCGGAGGGGGCGACGAGCAGTACTTC. The J gene is TRBJ2-7, the V gene TRBV29-1; TRBD1 might be the D (7 bases). V was shortened by 8 bases and J by 5 bases, with 16 bases between the two germline ends. The CDR3 is 12 residues long. Germline CDR1 reads SQVTM; CDR2 reads ANQGSEA.

The chain joins TRBV4-1 to TRBJ1-2; TRBD1 might be the D (5 bases). The germline V gene has CDR1 MGHRA and CDR2 YSYEKL. The ends were cut back, 7 bases at V and 4 bases at J, with 19 bases in the middle. The CDR3 length is 15 residues. CDR3 sequence: CASTPLWGPLYGYTF. CDR3 nucleotide sequence: TGCGCCAGCACCCCCCTGTGGGGACCGCTCTATGGCTACACCTTC.

CDR3 residues: CASSSAGGPQSKQFF. The CDR3 DNA is TGTGCCAGCAGCTCAGCGGGAGGACCGCAATCGAAGCAGTTCTTC. The rearrangement joins TRBV5-4 to TRBJ2-1, with 9 bases that match TRBD2. Trimming took 3 bases from V and 11 from J; bases not matched to a gene: 12. Germline-derived CDR1 and CDR2 are SGHNT and YYREEE (reference sequence). CDR3 length: 15 residues. Together with reference TRBV5-4 and TRBJ2-1, the CDR3 gives the full variable domain: ETGVTQSPTHLIKTRGQQVTLRCSSQSGHNTVSWYQQALGQGPQFIFQYYREEENGRGNFPPRFSGLQFPNYSSELNVNALELDDSALYLCASSSAGGPQSKQFFGPGTRLTVL.

This clone showed up just once. The CDR3 loop reads CASRAGSTDTQYF. In DNA form, the CDR3 reads TGTGCCAGTAGGGCGGGATCCACAGATACGCAGTATTTT. V usage is TRBV19 and J usage is TRBJ2-3; a possible D gene is TRBD2 (6 bases). Germline CDR1 LNHDA, CDR2 SQIVND (reference sequence). The V and J ends lost 6 bases and 2 bases respectively, with 9 bases between them. The CDR3 runs 13 residues. Filled out from reference TRBV19 and TRBJ2-3, the complete variable domain reads DGGITQSPKYLFRKEGQNVTLSCEQNLNHDAMYWYRQDPGQGLRLIYYSQIVNDFQKGDIAEGYSVSREKKESFPLTVTSAQKNPTAFYLCASRAGSTDTQYFGPGTRLTVL.

This sequence joins TRBV6-6 and TRBJ2-1, with D maybe TRBD1 (5 bases). Germline values: CDR1 MNHNY, CDR2 SVGAGI (reference sequence). This CDR3 region has 15 residues. With 6 bases removed from V and 0 bases from J, the gap between germline ends came to 12 bases. CDR3 loop: CASRDTLSSYNEQFF. For the CDR3, the DNA is TGTGCCAGCAGGGACACTCTTAGCTCCTACAATGAGCAGTTCTTC.

This rearrangement joins TRBV7-2 to TRBJ2-7; TRBD1 is a possible D gene (5 bases). Germline CDR1 SGHTA, CDR2 FQGNSA. CDR3 length: 14 residues. With 1 base removed from V and 2 bases from J, the gap between germline ends came to 9 bases. CDR3 DNA: TGTGCCAGCAGCTTAGATACAGGAGCCTACGAGCAGTACTTC. This codes for CASSLDTGAYEQYF. Combining the CDR3 with reference TRBV7-2 and TRBJ2-7 gives the whole variable domain GAGVSQSPSNKVTEKGKDVELRCDPISGHTALYWYRQSLGQGLEFLIYFQGNSAPDKSGLPSDRFSAERTGGSVSTLTIQRTQQEDSAVYLCASSLDTGAYEQYFGPGTRLTVT.

The chain joins TRBV11-3 to TRBJ2-1, with 8 bases that match TRBD1. Germline-derived CDR1 and CDR2 are SGHNT and YENEEA. V lost 5 bases and J lost 2; bases outside the gene matches: 5. The CDR3 extends over 15 amino acids. The CDR3 protein is CASSPQGATYNEQFF. CDR3 nucleotides: TGTGCCAGCAGCCCCCAGGGGGCAACCTACAATGAGCAGTTCTTC.

V and J are TRBV30 and TRBJ2-7; 11 bases line up with TRBD1. Germline CDR1 and CDR2: GTSNPN and SVGIG (reference sequence). The CDR3 is made up of 16 amino acids. V lost 2 bases to trimming and J lost 1 base; unmatched junction nucleotides: 7. CDR3: CAWSYTGQGASYEQYF. The CDR3 nucleotides are TGTGCCTGGAGTTACACCGGACAGGGGGCTTCCTACGAGCAGTACTTC.

The chain recombines TRBV6-1 with TRBJ1-4; 7 bases are a match to TRBD1. The CDR3 runs 15 residues. Germline V gene sequence: CDR1 MNHNS, CDR2 SASEGT. V was clipped by 2 bases and J by 5 bases; unmatched bases: 5. This CDR3 is CASSEIRGQNEKLFF. Here the CDR3 DNA reads TGTGCCAGCAGTGAAATAAGGGGGCAAAATGAAAAACTGTTTTTT.

In this sample, this clone is medium-sized. The CDR3 loop reads CASRNRGDNQPQHF. The DNA of the CDR3 is TGTGCCAGCCGCAACCGAGGGGACAATCAGCCCCAGCATTTT. This chain joins TRBV28 and TRBJ1-5, with D possibly TRBD1 on 5 matching bases. The length of the CDR3 is 14 residues. The V end lost 8 bases, the J end lost 3 bases, and 14 bases lay between the germline ends. CDR1 and CDR2 from the germline V gene are MDHEN and SYDVKM.

The chain employs TRBV28 and TRBJ2-7; D call uncertain. Germline CDR1 and CDR2: MDHEN and SYDVKM. V dropped 2 bases and J dropped 0 bases, with 8 bases sitting between them. This CDR3 spans 14 amino acids. The CDR3 DNA sequence: TGTGCCAGCAGTTTAGTAGGCAACTCCTACGAGCAGTACTTC. Its translation: CASSLVGNSYEQYF. Drawing the rest from reference TRBV28 and TRBJ2-7, the complete variable domain is DVKVTQSSRYLVKRTGEKVFLECVQDMDHENMFWYRQDPGLGLRLIYFSYDVKMKEKGDIPEGYSVSREKKERFSLILESASTNQTSMYLCASSLVGNSYEQYFGPGTRLTVT.

J is TRBJ2-7 and V is TRBV9; D gene uncertain. Germline V gives CDR1 SGDLS, CDR2 YYNGEE. Trimming removed 1 base at V and 0 bases at J, with 8 bases between. The CDR3 is 14 amino acids. CDR3 region: CASSVTQISYEQYF. CDR3 nucleotide sequence: TGTGCCAGCAGCGTAACACAGATCTCCTACGAGCAGTACTTC.

The V and J genes are TRBV7-3 and TRBJ2-1; 8 bases are a match to TRBD1. Germline lookup yields CDR1 SGHTA and CDR2 FQGTGA. This CDR3 spans 16 amino acids. Losses at the gene ends were 5 bases for V and 4 bases for J; bases not matched to a gene: 10. The CDR3 region has the DNA TGTGCCAGCAGCGGCAAACCCGGGACAGGTTACAATGAGCAGTTCTTC. Translation gives CASSGKPGTGYNEQFF.

The rearrangement uses TRBV30 and TRBJ2-7, with D tentatively TRBD1 (5 bases). The germline V gene has CDR1 GTSNPN and CDR2 SVGIG (reference sequence). The CDR3 is made up of 13 amino acids. Trimming took off 3 bases at V and 5 bases at J, with 14 bases between the two ends. Here the CDR3 DNA reads TGTGCCTGGAGGATGGGGCAGTCCCACGAGCAGTACTTC. Encoded protein: CAWRMGQSHEQYF.

This clone was recorded a few times. V usage is TRBV30 and J usage is TRBJ2-7; 8 bases align to TRBD1. CDR1 is GTSNPN, CDR2 SVGIG, per germline (reference sequence). The ends lost 4 bases at V and 0 bases at J; junction bases unmatched: 17. This CDR3 region has 18 residues. CDR3 loop: CAWNTFRTGWTSSYEQYF. The CDR3 bases are TGTGCCTGGAATACTTTCCGGACAGGGTGGACAAGCTCCTACGAGCAGTACTTC.

The gene calls are TRBV28 and TRBJ2-7; D unresolved. The ends were cut back, 10 bases at V and 5 bases at J, with 15 bases in the middle. This CDR3 has 12 amino acids. The germline CDR1 and CDR2 sequences are MDHEN and SYDVKM. The CDR3 region is CAIHSHRDEQYF. CDR3 nucleotides: TGTGCCATCCACAGTCATCGTGACGAGCAGTACTTC. The full variable domain, with the rest looked up from reference TRBV28 and TRBJ2-7, is DVKVTQSSRYLVKRTGEKVFLECVQDMDHENMFWYRQDPGLGLRLIYFSYDVKMKEKGDIPEGYSVSREKKERFSLILESASTNQTSMYLCAIHSHRDEQYFGPGTRLTVT.

The CDR3: CASSLGQGLGEQYF. The CDR3 DNA sequence: TGTGCCAGCAGCTTAGGGCAGGGGCTGGGCGAGCAGTACTTC. The V call is TRBV7-9, the J call TRBJ2-7; TRBD1 might be the D (6 bases). Germline V CDR1 and CDR2: SEHNR, FQNEAQ (reference sequence). The ends were cut back, 1 base at V and 6 bases at J, with 13 bases in the middle. This CDR3 comprises 14 residues.

This chain connects TRBV7-9 to TRBJ2-4, with D hard to call. The V gene's germline CDR1 is SEHNR and CDR2 FQNEAQ (reference sequence). The CDR3 length is 13 residues. V lost 1 base and J 5 bases, leaving 6 bases between the germline ends. CDR3 loop: CASSLEDENIQYF. The CDR3 coding sequence is TGTGCCAGCAGCTTAGAGGACGAAAACATTCAGTACTTC. Full variable domain (rest looked up from reference TRBV7-9 and TRBJ2-4): DTGVSQNPRHKITKRGQNVTFRCDPISEHNRLYWYRQTLGQGPEFLTYFQNEAQLEKSRLLSDRFSAERPKGSFSTLEIQRTEQGDSAMYLCASSLEDENIQYFGAGTRLSVL.

The chain recombines TRBV6-5 with TRBJ2-1; 8 bases fit TRBD2. V was clipped by 2 bases and J by 7 bases; unmatched bases: 4. The CDR3 consists of 14 residues. The germline V gene encodes CDR1 MNHEY and CDR2 SVGAGI. CDR3 DNA sequence: TGTGCCAGCAGTTACACGGGGGGGCCGAATGAGCAGTTCTTC. It codes for CASSYTGGPNEQFF.

This clone came up a few times. Here the CDR3 DNA reads TGCGCCAGCAGCTTCGAGATGGGGAACACTGAAGCTTTCTTT. This codes for CASSFEMGNTEAFF. The V gene is TRBV5-1, the J gene TRBJ1-1; no firm D call. This CDR3 has 14 amino acids. Trimming stripped 2 bases from V and 1 base from J, with 9 bases between. CDR1 and CDR2 from the germline V gene are SGHRS and YFSETQ.

The chain uses TRBV25-1 and TRBJ1-2; D unresolved. The CDR3 length is 13 residues. The V end lost 4 bases, the J end lost 6 bases, and 12 bases lay between the germline ends. Germline values: CDR1 MGHDK, CDR2 SYGVNS. CDR3 in amino acids: CASSVAGRHGYTF. CDR3 nucleotide sequence: TGTGCCAGCAGTGTTGCAGGCAGACATGGCTACACCTTC.

The gene calls are TRBV30 and TRBJ1-2; no definite D call. The germline V gene encodes CDR1 GTSNPN and CDR2 SVGIG (reference sequence). Trimming stripped 2 bases from V and 8 bases from J, with 12 bases between. This CDR3 has 12 residues. This CDR3 is CAWSPIEGGYTF. In DNA form, the CDR3 reads TGTGCCTGGAGTCCGATTGAAGGAGGCTACACCTTC.

This clone was seen a few times. The J gene is TRBJ1-2, the V gene TRBV20-1, with unresolved D. Trimming cost V 5 bases and J 6 bases, with 10 bases left between them. CDR1 and CDR2 (germline): DFQATT, SNEGSKA (reference sequence). The CDR3 has 11 residues. CDR3 sequence reads: CSAQPGNGYTF. CDR3 coding DNA: TGCAGTGCTCAGCCGGGAAATGGCTACACCTTC.

This clone was detected a few times. The chain has TRBV11-2 and TRBJ1-4; D ambiguous. The V and J ends lost 5 bases and 5 bases respectively, with 6 bases between them. Looked up from germline, CDR1 is SGHAT and CDR2 is FQNNGV. The CDR3 has 12 amino acids. The CDR3 here is CASSPGNEKLFF. The CDR3 DNA is TGTGCCAGCAGCCCGGGAAATGAAAAACTGTTTTTT.